These 27 T cell receptor beta chains share one sample of origin, sequenced in a study of blood T cell repertoires in COVID-19. TCRdb keeps only in-frame clones here, not all; method: immunoSEQ multiplex PCR. Seen here are about 42,000 clones, 85% observed once, and the top ten hold 5% to 7%. Specimen: peripheral blood. The source of these receptors is a man aged 45-60 years with active COVID-19.

The chain combines TRBV5-4 with TRBJ2-1, with D possibly matching TRBD2 (5 bases). Trimming shortened V by 6 bases and J by 7 bases, and 14 bases separated the two germline ends. The germline gives CDR1 SGHNT, CDR2 YYREEE (reference sequence). The CDR3 length is 13 residues. CDR3 region: CASTMGARNEQFF. Here the CDR3 DNA reads TGTGCCAGCACCATGGGAGCGAGGAATGAGCAGTTCTTC.

The chain joins TRBV7-9 to TRBJ2-5, with 7 bases lining up with TRBD2. The trim removed 7 bases at V and 0 bases at J, leaving 8 bases unmatched. Germline V CDR1 and CDR2: SEHNR, FQNEAQ (reference sequence). This CDR3 has 15 residues. In DNA, the CDR3 is TGTGCCAGCACCCCCCCAGCGGGGTACCAAGAGACCCAGTACTTC. Its protein is CASTPPAGYQETQYF.

For the CDR3, the DNA is TGTGCTAGTGGTTTGGTTATTTCTAGCGGGACTAGCACAGATACGCAGTATTTT. Translating it yields CASGLVISSGTSTDTQYF. The chain combines TRBV12-5 with TRBJ2-3, with TRBD2 matching over 9 bases. Per the germline V gene, CDR1 is LGHNT and CDR2 is FRNRAP. This CDR3 comprises 18 residues. Germline trimming cut 0 bases from V and 0 bases from J; bases unmatched to any gene: 7.

This CDR3 is CASRPAGPTDTQYF. CDR3 sequence (DNA): TGTGCCAGCAGGCCCGCGGGTCCTACAGATACGCAGTATTTT. The V and J genes are TRBV6-5 and TRBJ2-3; D might be TRBD2 (5 bases). The germline V gene has CDR1 MNHEY and CDR2 SVGAGI. The CDR3 covers 14 residues. The V and J ends lost 6 bases and 3 bases respectively, with 13 bases between them.

The chain couples TRBV6-5 to TRBJ1-1, with D unresolved. CDR1 is MNHEY, CDR2 SVGAGI, per germline. Trimming shortened V by 8 bases and J by 3 bases, and 19 bases separated the two germline ends. This CDR3 comprises 15 residues. The CDR3 DNA follows: TGTGCCAGCTTTGTCACGGGGTTATGGTACACTGAAGCTTTCTTT. It specifies CASFVTGLWYTEAFF.

V usage is TRBV29-1 and J usage is TRBJ2-7; tentatively, D is TRBD2 (6 bases). Looked up from germline, CDR1 is SQVTM and CDR2 is ANQGSEA. V was pared by 3 bases and J by 7 bases, with 16 bases between. The CDR3 is 13 residues long. The CDR3 loop reads CSVEGPRGREQYF. The CDR3 DNA sequence: TGCAGCGTTGAGGGGCCCCGAGGGAGGGAGCAGTACTTC.

The V gene is TRBV7-9, the J gene TRBJ1-1; 10 nucleotides align to TRBD1. The CDR3 is 16 amino acids. Per germline, CDR1 SEHNR and CDR2 FQNEAQ (reference sequence). J lost 3 bases, V lost 4 bases, and 8 bases had no gene match. The CDR3 nucleotides are TGTGCCAGCAGCTCCCGACAGGGGGCGAAGGACACTGAAGCTTTCTTT. It translates to CASSSRQGAKDTEAFF.

The chain couples TRBV2 to TRBJ2-2, with TRBD2 matching over 14 bases. J gave up 8 bases and V 7 bases, and 9 bases lay outside the gene matches. Germline assignment: CDR1 SNHLY and CDR2 FYNNEI. This CDR3 spans 16 amino acids. For the CDR3, the DNA is TGTGCCAGCAATACAGGGGGACTAGCGGGAGTTGGGGAGCTGTTTTTT. Translating it yields CASNTGGLAGVGELFF.

This chain joins TRBV28 and TRBJ1-2; 7 bases are a match to TRBD1. Per germline, CDR1 MDHEN and CDR2 SYDVKM. This CDR3 contains 15 residues. V dropped 8 bases and J dropped 4; count of bases not matched to a gene: 13. The CDR3 is CASEPSAGGIYGYTF. The CDR3 DNA reads TGTGCCAGCGAGCCCAGCGCAGGGGGAATCTATGGCTACACCTTC.

V gene TRBV10-3 combines with J gene TRBJ2-7, with TRBD2 as a possible D gene (6 bases). The length of the CDR3 is 12 residues. Per germline, CDR1 ENHRY and CDR2 SYGVKD. V lost 11 bases and J 2 bases, leaving 13 bases between the germline ends. CDR3 in DNA: TGTGCCGGAGGGGTTAGCACCTACGAGCAGTACTTC. As protein: CAGGVSTYEQYF.

The chain uses TRBV7-3 and TRBJ2-1; perhaps TRBD2 as D (5 bases). V lost 5 bases and J lost 9, with 14 bases in between. From germline, CDR1 is SGHTA and CDR2 FQGTGA. The CDR3 covers 13 residues. CDR3 in amino acids: CASSPAWGVEQFF. The DNA of the CDR3 is TGTGCCAGCAGCCCGGCGTGGGGAGTTGAGCAGTTCTTC.

This clone was seen a single time. The CDR3 DNA sequence: TGTGCCAGCAGCTCACTAGCGGGTGCCGCCACAGATACGCAGTATTTT. Translated: CASSSLAGAATDTQYF. V is TRBV5-4 and J is TRBJ2-3; the match to TRBD2 covers 9 bases. V trimming: 3 bases; J trimming: 2 bases; junction bases outside the gene matches: 7. CDR1 and CDR2 from the germline V gene are SGHNT and YYREEE (reference sequence). The CDR3 runs to 16 residues.

The V and J genes are TRBV5-1 and TRBJ1-2; 8 bases are shared with TRBD1. In germline, CDR1 is SGHRS, CDR2 YFSETQ. V lost 0 bases and J lost 8; bases outside the gene matches: 18. The CDR3 length is 18 residues. The CDR3 DNA is TGCGCCAGCAGCTTGGACCGGACAGGGTCTTCTGCAGTCTGGGGCTACACCTTC. Its translation is CASSLDRTGSSAVWGYTF.

This clone was counted only a few times. DNA for the CDR3: TGCGCCAGCAGCTTGGATGGGGGCGGGTACGAGCAGTACTTC. Amino acid sequence: CASSLDGGGYEQYF. The genes are TRBV5-1 and TRBJ2-7; possibly TRBD1 for D (6 bases). CDR3 length: 14 residues. Germline V CDR1 and CDR2: SGHRS, YFSETQ. Trimming cost V 0 bases and J 4 bases, with 11 bases left between them.

The V and J genes are TRBV19 and TRBJ2-2; D gene uncertain. V dropped 6 bases and J dropped 2 bases, with 13 bases sitting between them. Germline assignment: CDR1 LNHDA and CDR2 SQIVND (reference sequence). There are 15 residues in the CDR3. DNA for the CDR3: TGTGCCAGTAGCAGTGCGGTTATAAACACCGGGGAGCTGTTTTTT. Translation: CASSSAVINTGELFF.

The chain uses TRBV7-9 and TRBJ1-2; 10 bases line up with TRBD1. J was trimmed by 7 bases and V by 6 bases; bases with no gene match: 11. Germline loops: CDR1 SEHNR, CDR2 FQNEAQ (reference sequence). This CDR3 spans 15 amino acids. The CDR3 DNA is TGTGCCAGCAGACCAGGGACAGGGGAGTTCGGTGGCTACACCTTC. Amino acids: CASRPGTGEFGGYTF.

The rearrangement uses TRBV12-5 and TRBJ2-5, with TRBD1 matching 9 bases. The CDR3 consists of 14 residues. Germline V lookup: CDR1 LGHNT, CDR2 FRNRAP. V gave up 7 bases and J gave up 4 bases; unmatched junction bases: 7. The CDR3 loop reads CASASGQGGETQYF. The CDR3 DNA sequence: TGTGCTAGTGCCTCGGGACAGGGTGGAGAGACCCAGTACTTC.

The gene calls are TRBV28 and TRBJ1-4; possible D gene TRBD1, 6 bases. The CDR3 runs to 14 residues. Trimming stripped 6 bases from V and 4 bases from J, with 12 bases between. Germline loops: CDR1 MDHEN, CDR2 SYDVKM. The CDR3 reads CASSTTGVNEKLFF. DNA of the CDR3: TGTGCCAGCAGCACGACAGGAGTTAATGAAAAACTGTTTTTT.

This chain connects TRBV5-1 to TRBJ2-2, with 8 bases identical to TRBD1. In germline, CDR1 is SGHRS, CDR2 YFSETQ. This CDR3 is built from 16 residues. The V gene end was trimmed by 2 bases and the J gene end by 7 bases; junction bases not matched to a gene: 10. For the CDR3, the DNA is TGCGCCAGCAGCTTCAGAGAACAGGGGGATGGCGGGGAGCTGTTTTTT. Its protein is CASSFREQGDGGELFF. The full variable domain, in which reference TRBV5-1 and TRBJ2-2 provide the parts outside the CDR3, is KAGVTQTPRYLIKTRGQQVTLSCSPISGHRSVSWYQQTPGQGLQFLFEYFSETQRNKGNFPGRFSGRQFSNSRSEMNVSTLELGDSALYLCASSFREQGDGGELFFGEGSRLTVL.

V gene TRBV24-1 combines with J gene TRBJ2-1; no reliable D call. This CDR3 spans 15 amino acids. Per the germline V gene, CDR1 is KGHDR and CDR2 is SFDVKD. V lost 3 bases and J 0 bases, leaving 8 bases between the germline ends. The CDR3 nucleotides read TGTGCCACCAGTGATACTACCAGCTCCTACAATGAGCAGTTCTTC. Translated, it gives CATSDTTSSYNEQFF.

This clone was picked up a small number of times. The genes are TRBV7-6 and TRBJ1-1; tentatively, D is TRBD1 (5 bases). From germline, CDR1 is SGHVS and CDR2 FNYEAQ. The CDR3 is 14 amino acids. With 4 bases removed from V and 1 base from J, the gap between germline ends came to 10 bases. For the CDR3, the DNA is TGTGCCAGCAGCTCCGGACACAGGAACACTGAAGCTTTCTTT. Residues: CASSSGHRNTEAFF.

This chain's CDR3 is CASSEGAGTGAHEQYF. As DNA, the CDR3 is TGTGCCAGCAGTGAAGGGGCCGGGACAGGGGCTCACGAGCAGTACTTC. J is TRBJ2-7 and V is TRBV2; TRBD1 matches at 10 bases. J was trimmed by 5 bases and V by 1 base; bases with no gene match: 8. CDR3 length: 16 amino acids. CDR1 SNHLY and CDR2 FYNNEI come from the germline V gene.

V usage is TRBV19 and J usage is TRBJ2-7; 8 nucleotides align to TRBD2. Germline V CDR1 and CDR2: LNHDA, SQIVND (reference sequence). The CDR3 is made up of 14 amino acids. V shed 5 bases and J 6 bases; nucleotides not matched to a gene: 9. Written as DNA, the CDR3 is TGTGCCAGTAGTCTCGATAGCGGGAAGAGCGAGCAGTACTTC. Its translation is CASSLDSGKSEQYF. The variable domain in full, with the rest retrieved from reference TRBV19 and TRBJ2-7, is DGGITQSPKYLFRKEGQNVTLSCEQNLNHDAMYWYRQDPGQGLRLIYYSQIVNDFQKGDIAEGYSVSREKKESFPLTVTSAQKNPTAFYLCASSLDSGKSEQYFGPGTRLTVT.

The V call is TRBV7-9, the J call TRBJ2-7; TRBD1 might be the D (5 bases). Germline assignment: CDR1 SEHNR and CDR2 FQNEAQ (reference sequence). Trimming removed 1 base from V and 5 bases from J, with 9 bases in between. The length of the CDR3 is 13 residues. For the CDR3, the DNA is TGTGCCAGCAGCTTAGTAGCAGGGCACGAGCAGTACTTC. This sequence encodes CASSLVAGHEQYF. The entire variable domain, with the rest obtained from reference TRBV7-9 and TRBJ2-7, is as follows: DTGVSQNPRHKITKRGQNVTFRCDPISEHNRLYWYRQTLGQGPEFLTYFQNEAQLEKSRLLSDRFSAERPKGSFSTLEIQRTEQGDSAMYLCASSLVAGHEQYFGPGTRLTVT.

The chain joins TRBV6-4 to TRBJ2-1; 13 nucleotides agree with TRBD2. The CDR3 covers 15 residues. Per germline, CDR1 MRHNA and CDR2 SNTAGT. V lost 4 bases to trimming and J lost 9 bases; unmatched junction nucleotides: 6. CDR3 sequence (DNA): TGTGCCAGCAGTGCCGGGACTAGCGGGACGAGTGAGCAGTTCTTC. Its protein product is CASSAGTSGTSEQFF.

The V call is TRBV6-5, the J call TRBJ2-5; TRBD1 agrees at 7 bases. This CDR3 comprises 14 residues. Germline V gene data show CDR1 as MNHEY and CDR2 as SVGAGI. The V gene end was trimmed by 8 bases and the J gene end by 5 bases; junction bases not matched to a gene: 11. The CDR3 sequence is CASGGQSSGETQYF. The CDR3 DNA reads as TGTGCCAGCGGGGGACAGTCCTCCGGGGAGACCCAGTACTTC.

The chain carries TRBV5-1 and TRBJ2-7; D is unresolved. The CDR3 totals 15 residues. V lost 0 bases and J lost 2, with 12 bases in between. Germline CDR1 and CDR2: SGHRS and YFSETQ. CDR3 coding DNA: TGCGCCAGCAGCTTGGCCTTAGCAGCCACCTACGAGCAGTACTTC. It yields the protein CASSLALAATYEQYF.